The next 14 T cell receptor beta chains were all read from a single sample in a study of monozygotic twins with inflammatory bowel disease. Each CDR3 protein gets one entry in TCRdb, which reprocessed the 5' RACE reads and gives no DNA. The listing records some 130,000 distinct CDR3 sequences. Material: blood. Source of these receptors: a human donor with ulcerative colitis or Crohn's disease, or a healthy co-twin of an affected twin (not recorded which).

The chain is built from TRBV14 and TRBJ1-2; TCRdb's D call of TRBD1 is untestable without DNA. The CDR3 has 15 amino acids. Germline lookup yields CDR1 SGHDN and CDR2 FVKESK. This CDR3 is CASSQEQGAPYGYTF. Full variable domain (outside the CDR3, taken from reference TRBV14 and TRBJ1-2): EAGVTQFPSHSVIEKGQTVTLRCDPISGHDNLYWYRRVMGKEIKFLLHFVKESKQDESGMPNNRFLAERTGGTYSTLKVQPAELEDSGVYFCASSQEQGAPYGYTFGSGTRLTVV.

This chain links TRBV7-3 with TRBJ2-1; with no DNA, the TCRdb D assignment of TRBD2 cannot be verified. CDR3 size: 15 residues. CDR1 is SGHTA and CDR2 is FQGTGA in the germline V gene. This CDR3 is CASSSKAGLRNEQFF.

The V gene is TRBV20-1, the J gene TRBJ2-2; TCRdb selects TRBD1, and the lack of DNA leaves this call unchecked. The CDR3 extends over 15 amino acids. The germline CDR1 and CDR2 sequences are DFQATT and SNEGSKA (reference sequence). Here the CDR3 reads CSARPTGVHTGELFF.

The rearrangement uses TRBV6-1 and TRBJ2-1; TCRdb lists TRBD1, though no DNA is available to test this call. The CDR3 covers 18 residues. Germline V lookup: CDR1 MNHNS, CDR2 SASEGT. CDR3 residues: CASSRTSLQGARYNEQFF.

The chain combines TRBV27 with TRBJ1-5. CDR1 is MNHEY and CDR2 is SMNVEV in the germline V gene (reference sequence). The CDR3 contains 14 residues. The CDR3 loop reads CASSWEGGGQPQHF.

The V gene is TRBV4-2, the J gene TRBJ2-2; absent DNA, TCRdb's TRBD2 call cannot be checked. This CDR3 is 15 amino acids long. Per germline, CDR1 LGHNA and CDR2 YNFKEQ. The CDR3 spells CASSQSRLEGGELFF.

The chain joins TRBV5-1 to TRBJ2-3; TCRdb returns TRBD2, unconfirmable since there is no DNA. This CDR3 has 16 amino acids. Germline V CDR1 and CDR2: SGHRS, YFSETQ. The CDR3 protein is CASSWTLAGNTDTQYF.

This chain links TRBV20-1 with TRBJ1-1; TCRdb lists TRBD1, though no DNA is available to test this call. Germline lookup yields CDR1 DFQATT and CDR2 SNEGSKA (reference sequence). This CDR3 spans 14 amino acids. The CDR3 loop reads CSAILKGVGTEAFF.

The CDR3 region is CASSPSGRIDEQYF. The chain is built from TRBV3-1 and TRBJ2-7; TCRdb names TRBD2, which stays unverified in the absence of DNA. From germline, CDR1 is LGHDT and CDR2 YNNKEL (reference sequence). The length of the CDR3 is 14 residues.

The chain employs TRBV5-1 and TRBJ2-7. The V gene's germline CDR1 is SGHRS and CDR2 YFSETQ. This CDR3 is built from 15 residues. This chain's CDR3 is CASSLGLAADYEQYF.

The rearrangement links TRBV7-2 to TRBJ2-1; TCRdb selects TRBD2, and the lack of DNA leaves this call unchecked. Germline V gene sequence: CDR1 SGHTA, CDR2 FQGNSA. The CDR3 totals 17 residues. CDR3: CASSLVLARSSYNEQFF. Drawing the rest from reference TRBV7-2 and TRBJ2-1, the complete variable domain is GAGVSQSPSNKVTEKGKDVELRCDPISGHTALYWYRQSLGQGLEFLIYFQGNSAPDKSGLPSDRFSAERTGGSVSTLTIQRTQQEDSAVYLCASSLVLARSSYNEQFFGPGTRLTVL.

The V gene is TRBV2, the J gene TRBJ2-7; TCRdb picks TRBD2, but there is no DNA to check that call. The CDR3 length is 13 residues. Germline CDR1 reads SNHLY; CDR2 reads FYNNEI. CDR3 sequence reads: CASDLAGDYEQYF.

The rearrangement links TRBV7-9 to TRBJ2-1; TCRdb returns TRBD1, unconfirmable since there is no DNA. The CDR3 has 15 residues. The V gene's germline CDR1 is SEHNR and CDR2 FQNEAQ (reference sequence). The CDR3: CASSATGRLYNEQFF.

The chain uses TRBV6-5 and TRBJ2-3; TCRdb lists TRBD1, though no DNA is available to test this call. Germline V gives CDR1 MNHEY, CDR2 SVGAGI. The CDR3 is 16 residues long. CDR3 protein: CASSYSATGLTDTQYF.